This T cell receptor (beta chain) was found in a study of shared clonotypes between healthy human individuals. Looking at the study overall: The study used three CD4 naive, three CD4 memory, two CD8 naive and one CD8 memory plate per donor. Study-wide findings and caveats: Across subsets, estimated richness was generally greater for naive than for memory populations.

Notes on this clone: The target antigen is unknown.

This CDR3 is built from 16 residues. With 5 bases clipped from V and 7 bases from J, the junction kept 11 bases outside the gene matches. Looked up from germline, CDR1 is SEHNR and CDR2 is FQNEAQ (reference sequence). The assay was immunoSEQ multiplex PCR, and TCRdb's table has in-frame clones only and misses some. The profile shows approximately 2.5 million clones, approximately 92% of them singletons. The rearrangement uses TRBV7-9 and TRBJ1-4; 9 bases agree with TRBD1. The source of this sequence is a young man in good health. Sequencing used naive CD4+ T cells sorted from blood. Subset of the sample: CD45RA+ positively selected. The CDR3: CASSPNLRDRVEKLFF. The CDR3 DNA reads TGTGCCAGCAGCCCAAATCTCCGGGACAGGGTTGAAAAACTGTTTTTT. Full variable domain (missing parts from reference TRBV7-9 and TRBJ1-4): DTGVSQNPRHKITKRGQNVTFRCDPISEHNRLYWYRQTLGQGPEFLTYFQNEAQLEKSRLLSDRFSAERPKGSFSTLEIQRTEQGDSAMYLCASSPNLRDRVEKLFFGSGTQLSVL.